This T cell receptor (beta chain) originates from a study of technical replicates of blood from a few donors. This clone was recorded many times. Only in-frame clones appear in the TCRdb table, and some are missing; sequencing was by immunoSEQ multiplex PCR. The sample lists 68,000 or so clones; 91% were seen once. This CDR3 is 15 amino acids long. The germline CDR1 and CDR2 sequences are ENHRY and SYGVKD. J lost 3 bases, V lost 6 bases, and 4 bases had no gene match. The TCR sequence derives from a human donor in good health. Some clones in this sample may be carry-over from other donors' samples. The chain couples TRBV10-3 to TRBJ2-5; 13 bases fit TRBD2. Sequencing was done on a sample of PBMCs. The DNA for the CDR3 is TGTGCCATCAGAGGCGGACTAGCGGGAGAAGAGACCCAGTACTTC. This gives the protein CAIRGGLAGEETQYF.